This T cell receptor beta chain was recovered during a study of beta chain features in type 1 diabetes. Study in general: There was similarity between patients and healthy donors in age, gender and cell yields.

At least ten counts were recorded for this clone. Its matching antigen is unknown. Looked up from germline, CDR1 is SGHTA and CDR2 is FQGNSA. Trimming pared 7 bases from V and 12 bases from J, leaving 22 bases between. There are 14 residues in the CDR3. CD45RO/CCR7/CD25/CD127/CD95/CD27 sorting isolated CD4+ naive, central memory, regulatory and stem cell-like memory cells. Study results and limitations: The naive, central memory and Treg TCRB repertoires looked more alike in patients than they did in healthy donors. Shortening that was moderate but significant affected the TCRB CDR3s of Type 1 diabetes patients in all four CD4+ subsets.

Sequencing targeted expressed TCRB transcripts, as all isolated RNA had been reverse transcribed. Sequenced by immunoSEQ multiplex PCR; TCRdb stores in-frame clones only, minus some. The sample contains around 140,000 clones, approximately 13% of which appear only once. The V call is TRBV7-2, the J call TRBJ2-1; D is perhaps TRBD1 (6 bases). Specimen: central memory CD4+ T cells from blood. The sequence came from a man between 18 and 29 years old with type 1 diabetes. CDR3 region: CASNRPDSQRRQFF. The CDR3 DNA reads TGTGCCAGCAACCGCCCGGACAGCCAGAGGCGGCAGTTCTTC.